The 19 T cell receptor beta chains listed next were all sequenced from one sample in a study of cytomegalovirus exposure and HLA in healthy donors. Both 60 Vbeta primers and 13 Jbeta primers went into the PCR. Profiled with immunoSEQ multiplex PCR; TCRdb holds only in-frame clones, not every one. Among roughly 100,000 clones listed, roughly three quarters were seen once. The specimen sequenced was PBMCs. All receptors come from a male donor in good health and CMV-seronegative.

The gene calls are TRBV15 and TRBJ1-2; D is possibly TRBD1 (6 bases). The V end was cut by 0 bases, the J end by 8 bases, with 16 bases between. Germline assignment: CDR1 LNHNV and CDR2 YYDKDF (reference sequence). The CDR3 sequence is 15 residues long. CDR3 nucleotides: TGTGCCACCAGCAGAGAGATAGGGCAGGGGCTAGGCTACACCTTC. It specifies CATSREIGQGLGYTF.

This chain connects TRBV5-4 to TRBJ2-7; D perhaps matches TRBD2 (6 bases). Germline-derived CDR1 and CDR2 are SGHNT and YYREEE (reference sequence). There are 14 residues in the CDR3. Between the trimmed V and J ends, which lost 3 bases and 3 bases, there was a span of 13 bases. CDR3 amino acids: CASSSGTGVYEQYF. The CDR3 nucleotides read TGTGCCAGCAGCTCCGGGACGGGGGTCTACGAGCAGTACTTC.

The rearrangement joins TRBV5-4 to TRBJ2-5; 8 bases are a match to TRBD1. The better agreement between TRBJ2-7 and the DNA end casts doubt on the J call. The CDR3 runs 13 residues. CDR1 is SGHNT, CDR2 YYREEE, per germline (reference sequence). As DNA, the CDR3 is TGTGCCAGCAGCGACAGGGGACCCTACGAGCAGTACTTC. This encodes CASSDRGPYEQYF.

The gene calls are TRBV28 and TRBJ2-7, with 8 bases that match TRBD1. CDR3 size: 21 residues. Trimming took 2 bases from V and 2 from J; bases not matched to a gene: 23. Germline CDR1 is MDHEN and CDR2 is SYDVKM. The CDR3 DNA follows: TGTGCCAGCAGTTTACTTTCGTGGGAAGCGAACCAGGGGGCACCAACCTACGAGCAGTACTTC. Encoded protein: CASSLLSWEANQGAPTYEQYF.

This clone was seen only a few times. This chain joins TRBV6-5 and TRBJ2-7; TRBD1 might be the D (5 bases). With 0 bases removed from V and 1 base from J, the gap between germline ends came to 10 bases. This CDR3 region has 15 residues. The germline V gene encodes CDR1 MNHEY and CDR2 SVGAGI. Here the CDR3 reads CASSYSGATSYEQYF. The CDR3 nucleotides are TGTGCCAGCAGTTACTCAGGGGCTACGTCCTACGAGCAGTACTTC.

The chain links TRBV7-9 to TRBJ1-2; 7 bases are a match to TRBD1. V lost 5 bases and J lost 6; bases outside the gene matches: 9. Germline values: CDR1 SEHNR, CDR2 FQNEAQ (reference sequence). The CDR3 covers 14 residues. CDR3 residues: CASSPTGRRDGYTF. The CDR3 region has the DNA TGTGCCAGCAGCCCGACAGGGAGGCGGGATGGCTACACCTTC.

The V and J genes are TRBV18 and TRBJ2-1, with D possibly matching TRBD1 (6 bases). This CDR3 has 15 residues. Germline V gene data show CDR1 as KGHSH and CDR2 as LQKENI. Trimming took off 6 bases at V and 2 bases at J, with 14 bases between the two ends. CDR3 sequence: CASSRVQGPYNEQFF. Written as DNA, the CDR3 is TGTGCCAGCTCTCGGGTTCAGGGGCCCTACAATGAGCAGTTCTTC.

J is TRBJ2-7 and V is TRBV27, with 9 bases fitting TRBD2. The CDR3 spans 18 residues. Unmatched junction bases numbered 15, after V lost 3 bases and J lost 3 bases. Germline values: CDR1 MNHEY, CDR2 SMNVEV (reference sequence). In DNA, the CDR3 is TGTGCCAGCAGTTTTTCCCCGTCGTTAGCGGGAGATCGCTACGAGCAGTACTTC. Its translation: CASSFSPSLAGDRYEQYF.

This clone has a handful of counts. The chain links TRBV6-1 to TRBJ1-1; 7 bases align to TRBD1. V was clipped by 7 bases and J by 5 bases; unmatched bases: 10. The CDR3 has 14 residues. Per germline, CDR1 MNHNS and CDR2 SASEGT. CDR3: CASNPDRVGTEAFF. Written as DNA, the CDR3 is TGTGCCAGCAACCCTGACAGGGTTGGGACTGAAGCTTTCTTT.

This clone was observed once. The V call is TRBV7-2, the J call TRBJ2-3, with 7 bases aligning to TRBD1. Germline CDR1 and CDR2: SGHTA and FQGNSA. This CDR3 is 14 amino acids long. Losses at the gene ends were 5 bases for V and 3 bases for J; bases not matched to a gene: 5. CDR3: CASSARQGTDTQYF. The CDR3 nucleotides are TGTGCCAGCAGCGCACGACAGGGTACAGATACGCAGTATTTT.

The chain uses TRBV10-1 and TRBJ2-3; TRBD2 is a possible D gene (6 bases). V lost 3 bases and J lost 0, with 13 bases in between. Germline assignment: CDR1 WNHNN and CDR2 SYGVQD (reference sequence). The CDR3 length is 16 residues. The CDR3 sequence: CASSDPGGRSTDTQYF. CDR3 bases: TGCGCCAGCAGTGACCCCGGGGGTCGGAGCACAGATACGCAGTATTTT.

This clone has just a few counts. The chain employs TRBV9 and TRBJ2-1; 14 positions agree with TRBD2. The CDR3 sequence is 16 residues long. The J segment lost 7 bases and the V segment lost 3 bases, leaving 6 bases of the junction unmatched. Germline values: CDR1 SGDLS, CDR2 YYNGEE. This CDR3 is CASSGRTSGRKNEQFF. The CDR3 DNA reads TGTGCCAGCAGCGGGAGGACTAGCGGGAGGAAAAATGAGCAGTTCTTC.

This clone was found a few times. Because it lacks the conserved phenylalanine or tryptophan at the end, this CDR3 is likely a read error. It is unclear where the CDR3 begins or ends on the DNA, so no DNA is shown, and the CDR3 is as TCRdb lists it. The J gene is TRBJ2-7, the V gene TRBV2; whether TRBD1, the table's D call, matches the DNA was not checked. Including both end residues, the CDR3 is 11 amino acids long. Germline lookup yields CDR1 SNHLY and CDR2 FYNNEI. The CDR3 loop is CASSPGTGTLL.

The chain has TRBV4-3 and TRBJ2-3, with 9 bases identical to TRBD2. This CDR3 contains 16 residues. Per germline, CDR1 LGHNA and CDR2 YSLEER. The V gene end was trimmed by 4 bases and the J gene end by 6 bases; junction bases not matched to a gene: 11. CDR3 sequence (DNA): TGCGCCAGCAGCCTCTTGGTAGCGGGAGAGGAGGATACGCAGTATTTT. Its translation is CASSLLVAGEEDTQYF.

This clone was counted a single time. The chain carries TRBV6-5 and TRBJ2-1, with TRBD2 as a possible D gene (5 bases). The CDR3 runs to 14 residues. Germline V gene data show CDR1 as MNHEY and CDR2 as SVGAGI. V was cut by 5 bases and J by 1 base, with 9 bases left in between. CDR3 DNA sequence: TGTGCCAGCAGTGAGCGGTTTTCCTACAATGAGCAGTTCTTC. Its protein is CASSERFSYNEQFF.

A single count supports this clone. The CDR3 here is CASSPIKGASGNTIYF. In DNA form, the CDR3 reads TGTGCCAGCAGCCCGATTAAGGGGGCGAGTGGAAACACCATATATTTT. V usage is TRBV7-2 and J usage is TRBJ1-3; TRBD1 agrees at 7 bases. In germline, CDR1 is SGHTA, CDR2 FQGNSA. The V and J ends lost 5 bases and 3 bases, in that order; junction bases with no gene match: 10. The CDR3 is 16 amino acids.

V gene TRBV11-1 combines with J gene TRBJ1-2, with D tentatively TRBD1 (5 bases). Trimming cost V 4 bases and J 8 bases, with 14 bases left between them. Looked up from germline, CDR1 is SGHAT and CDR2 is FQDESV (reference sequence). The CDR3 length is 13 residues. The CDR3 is CASSSGGVFGYTF. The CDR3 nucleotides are TGTGCCAGCAGCTCCGGGGGGGTGTTCGGCTACACCTTC.

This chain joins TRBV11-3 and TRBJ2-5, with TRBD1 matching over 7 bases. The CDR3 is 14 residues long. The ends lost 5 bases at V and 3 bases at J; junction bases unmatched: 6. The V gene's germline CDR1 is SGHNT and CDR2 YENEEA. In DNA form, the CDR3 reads TGTGCCAGCAGCCGGGACAGTCTTAAAGAGACCCAGTACTTC. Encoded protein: CASSRDSLKETQYF. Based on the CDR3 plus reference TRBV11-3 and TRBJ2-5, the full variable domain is EAGVVQSPRYKIIEKKQPVAFWCNPISGHNTLYWYLQNLGQGPELLIRYENEEAVDDSQLPKDRFSAERLKGVDSTLKIQPAELGDSAVYLCASSRDSLKETQYFGPGTRLLVL.

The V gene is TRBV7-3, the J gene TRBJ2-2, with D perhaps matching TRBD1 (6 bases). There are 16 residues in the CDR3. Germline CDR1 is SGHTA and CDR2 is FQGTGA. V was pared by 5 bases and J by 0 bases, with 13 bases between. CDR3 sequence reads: CASSPDSQPNTGELFF. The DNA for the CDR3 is TGTGCCAGCAGCCCGGACAGCCAGCCGAACACCGGGGAGCTGTTTTTT. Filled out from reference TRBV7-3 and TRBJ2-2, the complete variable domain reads GAGVSQTPSNKVTEKGKYVELRCDPISGHTALYWYRQSLGQGPEFLIYFQGTGAADDSGLPNDRFFAVRPEGSVSTLKIQRTERGDSAVYLCASSPDSQPNTGELFFGEGSRLTVL.